These T cell receptor beta chains were read from a single sample in a study of shared clonotypes between healthy human individuals. TCRdb's table, derived via immunoSEQ multiplex PCR, lists solely in-frame clones and lacks some. The sample consists of 2 million to 2.5 million clones, approximately 90% of them appearing once. Material for sequencing was naive CD4+ T cells from PBMCs. The origin of the receptors is a man younger than 35 in good health. Some clones in this sample may be carry-over from other donors' samples. Each CDR3 is given with its conserved first and last residue. D genes are given only for firm matches. Clone size is shown for a subset of rows, as once, few, many or a class of expanded clone.

>-|TRBV10-1|-|TRBJ2-7|14
TGCGCCAGCAGTGAGGGCAGGACCTCCTACGAGCAGTACTTC
CASSEGRTSYEQYF
>once|TRBV7-2|-|TRBJ1-1|14
TGTGCCAGCAGCTTAAGAAGCGGGGGGACTGAAGCTTTCTTT
CASSLRSGGTEAFF
>-|TRBV28|-|TRBJ2-7|14
TGTGCCAGCAGTTTATCCCCCTCCACCTACGAGCAGTACTTC
CASSLSPSTYEQYF
>-|TRBV28|TRBD1|TRBJ2-3|15
TGTGCCAGCAGTTATCAGACAGGGGTCACAGATACGCAGTATTTT
CASSYQTGVTDTQYF
>-|TRBV6-1|-|TRBJ2-7|13
TGTGCCAGCAGCCTAGGGGTGTCCTACGAGCAGTACTTC
CASSLGVSYEQYF
>-|TRBV10-3|TRBD1|TRBJ1-1|14
TGTGCCATCAGTAAGACAGGGCCGAACACTGAAGCTTTCTTT
CAISKTGPNTEAFF
>-|TRBV9|-|TRBJ2-3|14
TGTGCCAGCTCCCGATCCGCCCGTGGAGATACGCAGTATTTT
CASSRSARGDTQYF
>-|TRBV14|-|TRBJ1-1|13
TGTGCCAGCAGTCAACCCGCACCGACTGAAGCTTTCTTT
CASSQPAPTEAFF
>-|TRBV6-1|-|TRBJ1-2|12
TGTGCCAGCAGTGATCGGAACTATGGCTACACCTTC
CASSDRNYGYTF
>few|TRBV2|-|TRBJ1-1|10
TGTGCCAGCGGGTCCGCTGAAGCTTTCTTT
CASGSAEAFF
>-|TRBV30|-|TRBJ2-7|13
TGTGCCCTCGGCCCCCAACCCCCCTACGAGCAGTACTTC
CALGPQPPYEQYF
>-|TRBV11-2|-|TRBJ2-2|12
TGTGCCAGCAATACAAACACCGGGGAGCTGTTTTTT
CASNTNTGELFF
>-|TRBV5-5|-|TRBJ2-2|14
TGTGCCAGCCCTGGGGGGTTTAACACCGGGGAGCTGTTTTTT
CASPGGFNTGELFF
>-|TRBV9|-|TRBJ2-7|15
TGTGCCAGCAGCGTAGACCAGGGGACCCTCTACGAGCAGTACTTC
CASSVDQGTLYEQYF
>-|TRBV6-1|-|TRBJ2-3|14
TGTGCCAGCAGTGAAGTTCTGGGACCAGATACGCAGTATTTT
CASSEVLGPDTQYF
>-|TRBV5-1|-|TRBJ2-1|19
TGCGCCAGCAGCTCACGGGGCGGGAAGGGGATGGGGACCTACAATGAGCAGTTCTTC
CASSSRGGKGMGTYNEQFF
>-|TRBV5-4|-|TRBJ2-7|15
TGTGCCAGCAGCACAAGCGTTTATCGCGCCTACGAGCAGTACTTC
CASSTSVYRAYEQYF
>-|TRBV5-1|TRBD1|TRBJ2-7|16
TGCGCCAGCAGCTTGGGCCCAGGGGGCGCCTCCTACGAGCAGTACTTC
CASSLGPGGASYEQYF
>once|TRBV5-1|TRBD1|TRBJ2-3|15
TGCGCCAGCAGCTTTGGACAGGGTAGGACAGATACGCAGTATTTT
CASSFGQGRTDTQYF
>-|TRBV5-1|-|TRBJ2-1|15
TGCGCCAGCAATTTTCCAGGCAGCTCCTACAATGAGCAGTTCTTC
CASNFPGSSYNEQFF
>-|TRBV28|-|TRBJ1-3|14
TGTGCCAGCACGTACAGGGCTACTGGAAACACCATATATTTT
CASTYRATGNTIYF
>-|TRBV18|-|TRBJ2-2|12
TGTGCCAGCTCACCGGGGTCCGGGGAGCTGTTTTTT
CASSPGSGELFF
>-|TRBV30|-|TRBJ1-2|20
TGTGCCTGGAGTAGGATCTTTACCGGACAGCGCCCATCGACTAACTATGGCTACACCTTC
CAWSRIFTGQRPSTNYGYTF
>-|TRBV7-9|-|TRBJ2-5|14
TGTGCCAGCAGCGGGGGGAGGCGCGAAGAGACCCAGTACTTC
CASSGGRREETQYF
>-|TRBV19|-|TRBJ2-2|17
TGTGCCAGCAAGCCGGGACCGCATCTAGGTGGCACCGGGGAGCTGTTTTTT
CASKPGPHLGGTGELFF
>-|TRBV28|-|TRBJ1-1|14
TGTGCCAGCAGTGGAGTTTTCGGGACGGCTGAAGCTTTCTTT
CASSGVFGTAEAFF
>few|TRBV28|-|TRBJ1-3|15
TGTGCCAGCAGTTTTGGCAGGCACTCTGGAAACACCATATATTTT
CASSFGRHSGNTIYF
>-|TRBV6-4|-|TRBJ1-5|14
TGTGCCAGCAGTGTACAGGAATACAATCAGCCCCAGCATTTT
CASSVQEYNQPQHF
>-|TRBV18|TRBD1|TRBJ1-3|16
TGTGCCAGCTCACCAGTAGGACAGGCTTCTGGAAACACCATATATTTT
CASSPVGQASGNTIYF
>-|TRBV5-4|TRBD1|TRBJ2-7|15
TGTGCCAGCAGTGAGGGGACAGGGTCTTCCTACGAGCAGTACTTC
CASSEGTGSSYEQYF
>-|TRBV7-6|TRBD2|TRBJ2-5|17
TGTGCCAGCAGCCTGGGACTAGCGGGAGGGTTGGGGGAGACCCAGTACTTC
CASSLGLAGGLGETQYF
>-|TRBV18|-|TRBJ1-5|14
TGTGCCAGCTCACTGACAGAAGTGGTGCAGCCCCAGCATTTT
CASSLTEVVQPQHF
>few|TRBV27|-|TRBJ1-5|13
TGTGCCAGCAGTTTTGAGAACCTGCAGCCCCAGCATTTT
CASSFENLQPQHF